This TCR beta chain comes out of a study of beta chain features in type 1 diabetes. On this clone: Its antigen is as yet unknown.

Study results and caveats: HLA effects on TCRB rearrangement stayed unresolved here. Shortening of TCRB CDR3s, moderate but significant, appeared in all four CD4+ subsets of Type 1 diabetes patients. Over-representation of high TCR-expressing cells was a possible consequence of cDNA sequencing.

The whole isolated RNA underwent reverse transcription, so sequencing captured expressed TCRB transcripts. Regulatory, naive and central memory T cell samples averaged approximately 3.3 million reads. The data were produced by immunoSEQ multiplex PCR, yet TCRdb's version contains in-frame clones alone and is incomplete. The sample consists of 150,000 to 200,000 clones, roughly 63% of them appearing once. Looked up from germline, CDR1 is ENHRY and CDR2 is SYGVKD. The CDR3 sequence is 14 residues long. The trim removed 5 bases at V and 1 base at J, leaving 4 bases unmatched. One heparinised blood draw averaging roughly 100 mL was given by each donor.

The sequence derives from a young man with type 1 diabetes. The gene calls are TRBV10-3 and TRBJ2-7; TRBD1 agrees at 8 bases. Source material: naive CD4+ T cells from blood. The CDR3, as DNA: TGTGCCATCAGTCCGACAGGGGCATCCTACGAGCAGTACTTC. Translating gives CAISPTGASYEQYF.